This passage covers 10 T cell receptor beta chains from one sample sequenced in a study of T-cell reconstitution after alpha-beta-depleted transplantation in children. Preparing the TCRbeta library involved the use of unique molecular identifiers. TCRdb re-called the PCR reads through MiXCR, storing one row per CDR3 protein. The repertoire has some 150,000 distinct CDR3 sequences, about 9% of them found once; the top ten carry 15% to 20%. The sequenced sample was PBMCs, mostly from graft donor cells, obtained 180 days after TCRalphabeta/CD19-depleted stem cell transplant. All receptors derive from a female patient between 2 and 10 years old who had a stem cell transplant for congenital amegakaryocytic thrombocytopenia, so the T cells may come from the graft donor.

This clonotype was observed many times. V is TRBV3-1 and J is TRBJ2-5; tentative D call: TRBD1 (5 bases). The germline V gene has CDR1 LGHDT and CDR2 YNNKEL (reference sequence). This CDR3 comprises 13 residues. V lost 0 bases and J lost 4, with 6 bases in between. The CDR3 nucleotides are TGTGCCAGCAGCCAAGATCAGGGAGAGACCCAGTACTTC. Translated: CASSQDQGETQYF.

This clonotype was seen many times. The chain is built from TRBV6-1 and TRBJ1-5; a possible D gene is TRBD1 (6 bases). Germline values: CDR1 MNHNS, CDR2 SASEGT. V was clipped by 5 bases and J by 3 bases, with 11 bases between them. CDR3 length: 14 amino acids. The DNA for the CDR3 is TGTGCCAGCAGTAAAACAGGGTACAATCAGCCCCAGCATTTT. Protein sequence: CASSKTGYNQPQHF.

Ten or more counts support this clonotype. CDR3 residues: CASSQDPTSPHREQFF. The CDR3, as DNA: TGTGCCAGCAGCCAAGATCCGACTAGCCCCCACCGTGAGCAGTTCTTC. J is TRBJ2-1 and V is TRBV4-2, with 7 bases that match TRBD2. The V gene end was trimmed by 0 bases and the J gene end by 9 bases; junction bases not matched to a gene: 11. Germline V lookup: CDR1 LGHNA, CDR2 YNFKEQ. There are 16 residues in the CDR3.

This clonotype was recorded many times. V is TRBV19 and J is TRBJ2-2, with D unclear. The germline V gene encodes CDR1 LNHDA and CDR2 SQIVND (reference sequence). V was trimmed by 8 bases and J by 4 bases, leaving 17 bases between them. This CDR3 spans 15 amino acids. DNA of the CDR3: TGTGCCAGTTCGCCCCTGGGTCTAGGCACCGGGGAGCTGTTTTTT. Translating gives CASSPLGLGTGELFF.

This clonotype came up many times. This CDR3 reads CASSPTGPYEQYF. In DNA, the CDR3 is TGTGCCAGCAGTCCGACTGGCCCCTACGAGCAGTACTTC. V is TRBV28 and J is TRBJ2-7; D remains ambiguous. In germline, CDR1 is MDHEN, CDR2 SYDVKM. This CDR3 has 13 amino acids. Trimming took 5 bases from V and 2 from J, leaving 10 bases between them.

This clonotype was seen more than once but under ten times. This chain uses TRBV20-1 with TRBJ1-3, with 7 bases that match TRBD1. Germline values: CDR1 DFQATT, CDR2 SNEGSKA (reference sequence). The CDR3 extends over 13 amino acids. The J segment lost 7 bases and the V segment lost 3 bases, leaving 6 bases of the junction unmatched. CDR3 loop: CSARLEGANTIYF. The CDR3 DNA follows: TGCAGTGCTAGGTTGGAGGGGGCGAACACCATATATTTT.

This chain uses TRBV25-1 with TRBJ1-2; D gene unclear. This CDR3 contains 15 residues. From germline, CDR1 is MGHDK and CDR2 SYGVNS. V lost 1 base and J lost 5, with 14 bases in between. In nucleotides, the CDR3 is TGTGCCAGCAGTGAATTAACACAGTGGGGTTATGGCTACACCTTC. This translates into CASSELTQWGYGYTF.

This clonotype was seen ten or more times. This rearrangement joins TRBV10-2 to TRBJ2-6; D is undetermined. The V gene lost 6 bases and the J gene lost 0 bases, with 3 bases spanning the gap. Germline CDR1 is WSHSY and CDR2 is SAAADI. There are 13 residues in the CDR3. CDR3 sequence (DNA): TGCGCCAGCAGGGTCTCTGGGGCCAACGTCCTGACTTTC. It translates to CASRVSGANVLTF.

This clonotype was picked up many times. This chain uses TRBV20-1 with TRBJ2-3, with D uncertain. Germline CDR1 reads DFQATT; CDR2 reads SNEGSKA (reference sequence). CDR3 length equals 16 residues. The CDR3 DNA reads TGCAGGCGTGGCGGAGCCCCTACCGTTAGCACAGATACGCAGTATTTT. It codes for CRRGGAPTVSTDTQYF.

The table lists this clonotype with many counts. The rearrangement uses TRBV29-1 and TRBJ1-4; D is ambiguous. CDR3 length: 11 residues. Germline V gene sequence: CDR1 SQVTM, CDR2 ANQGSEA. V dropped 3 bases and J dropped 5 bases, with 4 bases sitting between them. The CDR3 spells CSVDTNEKLFF. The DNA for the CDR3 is TGCAGCGTTGACACAAATGAAAAACTGTTTTTT.